The rows below give T cell receptor beta chains drawn from one sample of a study of cytomegalovirus exposure and HLA in healthy donors. TCRdb keeps only in-frame clones here, not all; method: immunoSEQ multiplex PCR. The sample includes 100,000 or so clones, around 80% of them seen just once. The sample consisted of PBMCs. The receptors derive from a man aged 35 to 55 in good health and CMV-seropositive. Each CDR3 is given with its conserved first and last residue. Each record gives: V gene, CDR3 length, J gene, CDR3 protein.

V: TRBV9; length: 15; J: TRBJ2-7; CDR3: CASSAAPGQDREQYF
V: TRBV19; length: 13; J: TRBJ2-5; CDR3: CASKLAGGETQYF
V: TRBV6-6; length: 14; J: TRBJ1-5; CDR3: CASSYSRGGQPQHF
V: TRBV5-5; length: 16; J: TRBJ1-3; CDR3: CASRPTPTPSGNTIYF
V: TRBV6-5; length: 16; J: TRBJ2-3; CDR3: CASSYFPRRGTDTQYF
V: TRBV4-2; length: 16; J: TRBJ2-3; CDR3: CASSQDAARGSDTQYF
V: TRBV6-1; length: 17; J: TRBJ2-1; CDR3: CASSVIVAGSFYNEQFF
V: TRBV5-4; length: 16; J: TRBJ2-1; CDR3: CASSLYGVGSYNEQFF
V: TRBV7-2; length: 17; J: TRBJ2-7; CDR3: CASSARTSGGFSYEQYF
V: TRBV5-6; length: 11; J: TRBJ1-1; CDR3: CASTREGGPDF
V: TRBV6-1; length: 16; J: TRBJ1-6; CDR3: CASSVLQGSYNSPLHF